The 20 T cell receptor beta chains below come from one sample, sequenced in a study of blood T cell repertoires in COVID-19. The table came from immunoSEQ multiplex PCR; TCRdb's copy has only in-frame clones and leaves some out. The sample records approximately 260,000 clones, about 88% being singletons. Sequenced: PBMCs or T cells enriched from blood (not recorded which). The receptors here all came from a man aged 25 to 40 with acute COVID-19.

This clone came up a few times. The J gene is TRBJ1-2, the V gene TRBV19; 11 bases are a match to TRBD1. V lost 6 bases to trimming and J lost 5 bases; unmatched junction nucleotides: 8. Germline V gene sequence: CDR1 LNHDA, CDR2 SQIVND (reference sequence). The CDR3 is made up of 15 amino acids. The CDR3 nucleotides read TGTGCCAGTAGCGACAGGACAGGGGGCTCTTATGGCTACACCTTC. As protein: CASSDRTGGSYGYTF. Full variable domain (missing parts from reference TRBV19 and TRBJ1-2): DGGITQSPKYLFRKEGQNVTLSCEQNLNHDAMYWYRQDPGQGLRLIYYSQIVNDFQKGDIAEGYSVSREKKESFPLTVTSAQKNPTAFYLCASSDRTGGSYGYTFGSGTRLTVV.

The chain carries TRBV29-1 and TRBJ2-5, with D tentatively TRBD1 (7 bases). V was cut by 6 bases and J by 4 bases, with 12 bases left in between. The CDR3 runs to 12 residues. Germline-derived CDR1 and CDR2 are SQVTM and ANQGSEA. CDR3 nucleotide sequence: TGCAGCGTACGACAGGGAGGAGAGACCCAGTACTTC. This codes for CSVRQGGETQYF.

Here the CDR3 DNA reads TGTGCCAGCAGCCCCTGGGGTCAGGGGGCTAATGAGCAGTTCTTC. It codes for CASSPWGQGANEQFF. The chain joins TRBV11-3 to TRBJ2-1; 8 bases line up with TRBD1. CDR3 length: 15 amino acids. V lost 5 bases, J lost 7 bases, and 10 bases stayed unmatched. CDR1 SGHNT and CDR2 YENEEA come from the germline V gene.

This clone was seen a few times. The J gene is TRBJ2-1, the V gene TRBV12-3 or TRBV12-4; TRBD2 is a possible D gene (5 bases). This CDR3 has 12 amino acids. V was pared by 8 bases and J by 6 bases, with 11 bases between. The CDR3 DNA reads as TGTGCCAGCCATTACGGGGTCAATGAGCAGTTCTTC. Amino acid sequence: CASHYGVNEQFF.

The chain carries TRBV9 and TRBJ1-2, with a tentative D call TRBD1 (6 bases). Between the trimmed V and J ends, which lost 3 bases and 4 bases, there was a span of 22 bases. This CDR3 contains 17 residues. Germline CDR1 reads SGDLS; CDR2 reads YYNGEE. Written as DNA, the CDR3 is TGTGCCAGCAGCGCACCCCGTGGGGGCGGTTTGAGCTATGGCTACACCTTC. Residues: CASSAPRGGGLSYGYTF.

The J gene is TRBJ1-1, the V gene TRBV7-6; D is possibly TRBD1 (6 bases). This CDR3 is 13 amino acids long. The V end lost 5 bases, the J end lost 2 bases, and 9 bases lay between the germline ends. In germline, CDR1 is SGHVS, CDR2 FNYEAQ. CDR3 DNA: TGTGCCAGCAGCCTAGGGACAAACACTGAAGCTTTCTTT. This translates into CASSLGTNTEAFF.

The chain links TRBV27 to TRBJ1-6; D uncertain. The CDR3 has 14 residues. Germline V gene data show CDR1 as MNHEY and CDR2 as SMNVEV (reference sequence). Between the trimmed V and J ends, which lost 2 bases and 6 bases, there was a span of 8 bases. The CDR3 protein is CASSLEVPNSPLHF. The CDR3 DNA sequence: TGTGCCAGCAGTTTAGAGGTTCCTAATTCACCCCTCCACTTT.

The rearrangement links TRBV4-2 to TRBJ1-2; 9 bases match TRBD1. This CDR3 is 18 amino acids long. Germline trimming cut 0 bases from V and 4 bases from J; bases unmatched to any gene: 12. Germline V lookup: CDR1 LGHNA, CDR2 YNFKEQ. This CDR3 is CASSQDRGQGQAPYGYTF. In DNA form, the CDR3 reads TGTGCCAGCAGCCAAGATAGGGGACAGGGTCAGGCTCCCTATGGCTACACCTTC.

V gene TRBV3-1 (or the pseudogene TRBV3-2) combines with J gene TRBJ2-3; 7 nucleotides match TRBD1. J was trimmed by 2 bases and V by 3 bases; bases with no gene match: 5. This CDR3 has 15 residues. Germline assignment: CDR1 LGHDT and CDR2 YNNKEL (reference sequence). Written as DNA, the CDR3 is TGTGCCAGCAGCCATGGGACAGTAAACACAGATACGCAGTATTTT. Amino acid sequence: CASSHGTVNTDTQYF.

The chain joins TRBV30 to TRBJ1-1; TRBD1 is a possible D gene (6 bases). Trimming stripped 2 bases from V and 1 base from J, with 11 bases between. This CDR3 is 14 amino acids long. Germline loops: CDR1 GTSNPN, CDR2 SVGIG (reference sequence). The CDR3 region is CAWSPGQTNTEAFF. The CDR3 DNA reads as TGTGCCTGGAGTCCGGGACAAACGAACACTGAAGCTTTCTTT.

The CDR3 sequence: CAVSNRESNQPQHF. The CDR3 bases are TGTGCCGTCTCGAACAGGGAGAGCAATCAGCCCCAGCATTTT. The V and J genes are TRBV10-3 and TRBJ1-5; a weak D match, TRBD1 (6 bases). V shed 11 bases and J shed 1 base, with 15 bases lying between them. This CDR3 region has 14 residues. Per germline, CDR1 ENHRY and CDR2 SYGVKD.

The chain links TRBV11-3 to TRBJ2-5; 10 bases are a match to TRBD2. The CDR3 runs to 18 residues. CDR1 SGHNT and CDR2 YENEEA come from the germline V gene. V dropped 0 bases and J dropped 2; count of bases not matched to a gene: 9. CDR3 DNA: TGTGCCAGCAGCTTAGATATGGGTCTAGCGGGGGAGCAAGAGACCCAGTACTTC. It specifies CASSLDMGLAGEQETQYF.

The chain has TRBV15 and TRBJ2-2; D unresolved. The CDR3 has 14 residues. V was cut by 1 base and J by 1 base, with 4 bases left in between. In germline, CDR1 is LNHNV, CDR2 YYDKDF (reference sequence). CDR3 residues: CATSRAMNTGELFF. The CDR3 coding sequence is TGTGCCACCAGCAGAGCAATGAACACCGGGGAGCTGTTTTTT.

This clone was counted a few times. The chain employs TRBV5-4 and TRBJ2-7; 9 bases fit TRBD1. The J segment lost 4 bases and the V segment lost 4 bases, leaving 24 bases of the junction unmatched. This CDR3 spans 20 amino acids. CDR1 is SGHNT, CDR2 YYREEE, per germline (reference sequence). The CDR3 sequence is CASSRKPLARPGTGKYEQYV. The DNA of the CDR3 is TGTGCCAGCAGCCGGAAACCGCTGGCGCGTCCCGGGACAGGGAAATACGAGCAGTACGTC.

V gene TRBV4-2 combines with J gene TRBJ2-1; weak D call: TRBD2 (6 bases). CDR1 is LGHNA and CDR2 is YNFKEQ in the germline V gene. V lost 2 bases and J lost 14, with 13 bases in between. CDR3 length equals 12 residues. For the CDR3, the DNA is TGTGCCAGCAGCCAAATCGGGACTCGGGAGTTCTTC. This sequence encodes CASSQIGTREFF.

The chain combines TRBV5-6 with TRBJ2-1, with TRBD1 matching over 8 bases. The CDR3 totals 14 residues. V shed 4 bases, J shed 6 bases, and the junction held 6 bases outside the gene matches. CDR1 is SGHDT, CDR2 YYEEEE, per germline. The CDR3 loop is CASSIPTGANEQFF. DNA for the CDR3: TGTGCCAGCAGCATACCGACAGGGGCCAATGAGCAGTTCTTC.

CDR3 DNA sequence: TGTGCTAGTGGTTTGGCGGACACTGGTGGTCAGCCCCAGCATTTT. Protein sequence: CASGLADTGGQPQHF. This chain links TRBV12-5 with TRBJ1-5, with D maybe TRBD1 (5 bases). The CDR3 is made up of 15 amino acids. Germline assignment: CDR1 LGHNT and CDR2 FRNRAP. Trimming removed 1 base at V and 6 bases at J, with 13 bases between.

J is TRBJ2-2 and V is TRBV27; 9 bases agree with TRBD1. Germline V gene data show CDR1 as MNHEY and CDR2 as SMNVEV (reference sequence). This CDR3 is 16 amino acids long. V lost 2 bases to trimming and J lost 4 bases; unmatched junction nucleotides: 5. This chain's CDR3 is CASSLVDRGFTGELFF. The CDR3 region has the DNA TGTGCCAGCAGTTTAGTGGACAGGGGTTTCACCGGGGAGCTGTTTTTT.

The chain has TRBV7-3 and TRBJ1-1; 9 bases map to TRBD1. The germline gives CDR1 SGHTA, CDR2 FQGTGA. J lost 5 bases, V lost 5 bases, and 6 bases had no gene match. This CDR3 has 14 residues. CDR3 in amino acids: CASSETGGLTEAFF. CDR3 nucleotide sequence: TGTGCCAGCAGCGAGACAGGGGGTTTGACTGAAGCTTTCTTT.

The rearrangement joins TRBV29-1 to TRBJ2-2; 8 nucleotides agree with TRBD1. The V gene end was trimmed by 7 bases and the J gene end by 1 base; junction bases not matched to a gene: 5. Germline loops: CDR1 SQVTM, CDR2 ANQGSEA. The CDR3 contains 14 residues. CDR3 protein: CSALGTGNTGELFF. The CDR3 DNA reads as TGCAGCGCTCTTGGGACAGGGAACACCGGGGAGCTGTTTTTT.